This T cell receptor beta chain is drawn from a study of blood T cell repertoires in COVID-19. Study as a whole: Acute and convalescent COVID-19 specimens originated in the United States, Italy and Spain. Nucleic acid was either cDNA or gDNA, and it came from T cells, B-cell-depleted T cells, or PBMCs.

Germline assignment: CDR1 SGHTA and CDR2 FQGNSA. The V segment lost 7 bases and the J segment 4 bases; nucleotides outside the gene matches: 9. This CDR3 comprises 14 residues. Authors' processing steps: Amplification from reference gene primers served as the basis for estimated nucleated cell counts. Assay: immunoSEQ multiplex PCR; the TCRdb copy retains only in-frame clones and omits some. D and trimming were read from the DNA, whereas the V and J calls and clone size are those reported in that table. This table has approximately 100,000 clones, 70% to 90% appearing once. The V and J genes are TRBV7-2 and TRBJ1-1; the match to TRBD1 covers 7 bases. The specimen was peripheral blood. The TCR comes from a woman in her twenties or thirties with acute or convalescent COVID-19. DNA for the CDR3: TGTGCCAGCATCCAGACAGGGCATTTCACTGAAGCTTTCTTT. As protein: CASIQTGHFTEAFF.